The 32 T cell receptor beta chains below come from one sample, sequenced in a study of T cells in Graves' hyperthyroidism and ophthalmopathy. Amplified regions were TCR beta CDR3 sequences from RNA transcripts. During a first-round RT-PCR of the TCR CDR3, the HTBI primer set was used. TCRdb re-called the multiplex PCR reads with MiXCR, one entry per CDR3 protein. The data contain 350,000 or so distinct CDR3 sequences, less than 20% of them singletons. Sequencing used blood. The receptors were gathered from a woman aged 40 to 50 with Graves' ophthalmopathy.

This clonotype was seen ten or more times. The rearrangement uses TRBV6-5 and TRBJ2-2; D call uncertain. CDR3 size: 16 residues. The germline V gene encodes CDR1 MNHEY and CDR2 SVGAGI. The ends were cut back, 1 base at V and 0 bases at J, with 9 bases in the middle. CDR3 coding DNA: TGTGCCAGCAGTTACTGGCGTCCGGCGAACACCGGGGAGCTGTTTTTT. Translating it yields CASSYWRPANTGELFF.

In this sample, this clonotype turned up many times. DNA for the CDR3: TGTGCCAGCAGTTACGGAGGGCCCTTGGAGACCCAGTACTTC. Protein sequence: CASSYGGPLETQYF. V is TRBV6-2 or TRBV6-3 and J is TRBJ2-5; weak D call: TRBD2 (6 bases). CDR1 and CDR2 from the germline V gene are MNHEY and SVGEGT. The CDR3 length is 14 residues. V dropped 2 bases and J dropped 5 bases, with 12 bases sitting between them.

Many counts were recorded for this clonotype. The chain is built from TRBV15 and TRBJ2-5; D is possibly TRBD2 (6 bases). The CDR3 runs to 14 residues. Per the germline V gene, CDR1 is LNHNV and CDR2 is YYDKDF (reference sequence). The ends were cut back, 5 bases at V and 0 bases at J, with 10 bases in the middle. The chain's CDR3 is CATSVRDYQETQYF. The CDR3 bases are TGTGCCACCAGCGTCCGGGACTACCAAGAGACCCAGTACTTC.

V usage is TRBV6-5 and J usage is TRBJ2-7, with D perhaps matching TRBD1 or TRBD2 (5 bases each). CDR3 size: 15 residues. Germline assignment: CDR1 MNHEY and CDR2 SVGAGI. Trimming pared 2 bases from V and 5 bases from J, leaving 16 bases between. For the CDR3, the DNA is TGTGCCAGCAGTTACCGGGACGGAGGTCGGGACGAGCAGTACTTC. This translates into CASSYRDGGRDEQYF.

This chain connects TRBV20-1 to TRBJ2-2, with D unresolved. Germline V gives CDR1 DFQATT, CDR2 SNEGSKA (reference sequence). CDR3 length: 15 amino acids. Written as DNA, the CDR3 is TGCAGAAATACTCGGGCCGCCTTGAACACCGGGGAGCTGTTTTTT. This translates into CRNTRAALNTGELFF.

The rearrangement links TRBV3-1 to TRBJ2-7; possible D gene TRBD1, 5 bases. In germline, CDR1 is LGHDT, CDR2 YNNKEL (reference sequence). The CDR3 extends over 17 amino acids. The ends were cut back, 0 bases at V and 3 bases at J, with 18 bases in the middle. The CDR3 is CASSQDRWSGSYYEQYF. DNA of the CDR3: TGTGCCAGCAGCCAAGATCGGTGGTCAGGGTCATACTACGAGCAGTACTTC.

At least ten counts were recorded for this clonotype. The V and J genes are TRBV19 and TRBJ1-1; possibly TRBD1 for D (5 bases). CDR1 is LNHDA and CDR2 is SQIVND in the germline V gene (reference sequence). This CDR3 has 13 amino acids. The V end was cut by 8 bases, the J end by 0 bases, with 10 bases between. For the CDR3, the DNA is TGTGCCAGTCGACAGCAAATGAACACTGAAGCTTTCTTT. The encoded protein is CASRQQMNTEAFF.

This clonotype was seen at least ten times. J is TRBJ1-1 and V is TRBV5-1; 10 positions agree with TRBD1. CDR3 length equals 16 residues. Losses at the gene ends were 4 bases for V and 0 bases for J; bases not matched to a gene: 6. Germline CDR1 is SGHRS and CDR2 is YFSETQ. The CDR3 sequence: CASSPRTGGMNTEAFF. The CDR3 DNA sequence: TGCGCCAGCAGCCCTCGGACAGGGGGGATGAACACTGAAGCTTTCTTT.

V usage is TRBV6-5 and J usage is TRBJ2-1; D is uncertain. Trimming removed 3 bases at V and 5 bases at J, with 14 bases between. From germline, CDR1 is MNHEY and CDR2 SVGAGI. This CDR3 comprises 15 residues. In DNA, the CDR3 is TGTGCCAGCAGTTATTCGGCTCTTAGAAACAATGAGCAGTTCTTC. This codes for CASSYSALRNNEQFF.

This clonotype has ten or more counts. This chain connects TRBV4-2 to TRBJ2-7; 11 nucleotides agree with TRBD2. V lost 4 bases, J lost 4 bases, and 6 bases stayed unmatched. CDR3 length: 15 residues. Germline V lookup: CDR1 LGHNA, CDR2 YNFKEQ. The DNA of the CDR3 is TGTGCCAGCAGCCGCCTACTAGCGGGAGAGTACGAGCAGTACTTC. It translates to CASSRLLAGEYEQYF.

This rearrangement joins TRBV5-8 to TRBJ1-5; TRBD1 aligns across 12 bases. The V gene's germline CDR1 is SGHTS and CDR2 YDEGEE. The CDR3 runs to 15 residues. V was clipped by 4 bases and J by 5 bases; unmatched bases: 4. CDR3 coding DNA: TGTGCCAGCAGCACCGGGACAGGGGGCTATCAGCCCCAGCATTTT. Translating gives CASSTGTGGYQPQHF.

This clonotype is termed large (0.1 to 1%). The chain carries TRBV12-5 and TRBJ2-7; the D is unclear. V lost 5 bases, J lost 6 bases, and 11 bases lay in between. CDR1 is LGHNT and CDR2 is FRNRAP in the germline V gene. This CDR3 is built from 12 residues. The CDR3: CASGLPPSEQYF. For the CDR3, the DNA is TGTGCTAGTGGTCTCCCCCCAAGCGAGCAGTACTTC.

Points on this clonotype: This could be a read error, since a much larger clone is one nucleotide away. This CDR3 is missing its conserved last phenylalanine or tryptophan, likely due to a read error. J is TRBJ2-2 and V is TRBV6-1; 10 bases are shared with TRBD2. Germline trimming cut 6 bases from V and 4 bases from J; bases unmatched to any gene: 14. The CDR3 is made up of 18 amino acids. The germline V gene encodes CDR1 MNHNS and CDR2 SASEGT. In nucleotides, the CDR3 is TGTGCCAGCAGCGAGATGCAACCTAGCGGGAGCATCACCGGGGAGCTGTTTGTT. It encodes CASSEMQPSGSITGELFV.

This clonotype was counted ten times or more. This chain uses TRBV2 with TRBJ2-4; TRBD2 is a possible D gene (6 bases). The CDR3 extends over 14 amino acids. V was pared by 6 bases and J by 0 bases, with 9 bases between. Germline assignment: CDR1 SNHLY and CDR2 FYNNEI. CDR3 sequence (DNA): TGTGCCAGCAGGTCGGGACTAGCCAAAAACATTCAGTACTTC. Translation gives CASRSGLAKNIQYF.

This clonotype was recorded at least ten times. The chain couples TRBV12-3 or TRBV12-4 to TRBJ1-5; 7 bases are a match to TRBD1. The J segment lost 4 bases and the V segment lost 3 bases, leaving 9 bases of the junction unmatched. This CDR3 comprises 16 residues. This CDR3 reads CASSFRVGGANQPQHF. CDR3 sequence (DNA): TGTGCCAGCAGTTTTCGTGTAGGGGGCGCAAATCAGCCCCAGCATTTT.

The sample holds many counts of this clonotype. V and J are TRBV27 and TRBJ2-5; 7 bases are shared with TRBD1. The CDR3 runs to 12 residues. Germline V CDR1 and CDR2: MNHEY, SMNVEV (reference sequence). Trimming cost V 5 bases and J 5 bases; bases outside gene matches: 2. The CDR3 spells CASSVRGETQYF. The CDR3 bases are TGTGCCAGCAGTGTCAGGGGGGAGACCCAGTACTTC.

Many counts were recorded for this clonotype. V usage is TRBV6-2 or TRBV6-3 and J usage is TRBJ1-1; 10 positions match TRBD1. This CDR3 contains 16 residues. The junction had 11 bases not matched to a gene; V was cut back by 2 bases and J by 8 bases. The germline V gene encodes CDR1 MNHEY and CDR2 SVGEGT. CDR3 bases: TGTGCCAGCAGTTACCGTTCCGGGACAGGGGCCTCGGAAGCTTTCTTT. It yields the protein CASSYRSGTGASEAFF.

This clonotype was seen many times. CDR3 nucleotides: TGTGCCAGCAGTCCAAGGACAGGGGGCACCGGGGAGCTGTTTTTT. It is translated as CASSPRTGGTGELFF. The rearrangement uses TRBV28 and TRBJ2-2; 10 bases are a match to TRBD1. The CDR3 has 15 amino acids. The J segment lost 4 bases and the V segment lost 5 bases, leaving 4 bases of the junction unmatched. Germline CDR1 reads MDHEN; CDR2 reads SYDVKM.

The V call is TRBV7-2, the J call TRBJ2-7, with D possibly being TRBD2 (5 bases). Looked up from germline, CDR1 is SGHTA and CDR2 is FQGNSA. Trimming stripped 5 bases from V and 6 bases from J, with 14 bases between. The CDR3 extends over 13 amino acids. This CDR3 reads CASSTRLRGEQYF. CDR3 DNA sequence: TGTGCCAGCAGCACCCGACTACGAGGCGAGCAGTACTTC.

In its sample, this clonotype was seen many times. The CDR3 coding sequence is TGTGCCAGCAGTGAATTCACCGGGACTACTCCAGATACGCAGTATTTT. It specifies CASSEFTGTTPDTQYF. This chain joins TRBV25-1 and TRBJ2-3; 7 nucleotides align to TRBD2. Germline loops: CDR1 MGHDK, CDR2 SYGVNS. Losses at the gene ends were 1 base for V and 4 bases for J; bases not matched to a gene: 8. This CDR3 has 16 residues.

This clonotype was counted at least ten times. The chain has TRBV28 and TRBJ2-4, with D possibly called TRBD1 or TRBD2 (6 bases each). The length of the CDR3 is 16 residues. V lost 2 bases and J 3 bases, leaving 14 bases between the germline ends. The germline V gene encodes CDR1 MDHEN and CDR2 SYDVKM. The CDR3 loop reads CASSLHREVGKNIQYF. In nucleotides, the CDR3 is TGTGCCAGCAGTTTACACAGGGAGGTGGGCAAAAACATTCAGTACTTC.

This clonotype was counted ten times or more. This chain uses TRBV9 with TRBJ1-2; TRBD1 agrees at 7 bases. The CDR3 sequence is 15 residues long. The germline V gene has CDR1 SGDLS and CDR2 YYNGEE. Trimming cost V 3 bases and J 2 bases; bases outside gene matches: 7. CDR3 loop: CASSDRLQGNYGYTF. The CDR3 DNA reads as TGTGCCAGCAGCGACCGTCTACAGGGGAACTATGGCTACACCTTC. The full variable domain, in which reference TRBV9 and TRBJ1-2 provide the parts outside the CDR3, is DSGVTQTPKHLITATGQRVTLRCSPRSGDLSVYWYQQSLDQGLQFLIQYYNGEERAKGNILERFSAQQFPDLHSELNLSSLELGDSALYFCASSDRLQGNYGYTFGSGTRLTVV.

Notes on this clonotype: As the CDR3 is not closed by the conserved phenylalanine or tryptophan, this likely results from a read error. It is unclear where the CDR3 begins or ends on the DNA, so no DNA is shown, and the CDR3 is as TCRdb lists it. J is TRBJ2-7 and V is TRBV11-2; TRBD2 is taken as the D call from the table, unchecked against the DNA. The CDR3 adds up to 10 amino acids, both ends counted. The germline V gene has CDR1 SGHAT and CDR2 FQNNGV. CDR3 residues: CASSFSGLAG.

This clonotype was recorded at least ten times. The rearrangement uses TRBV30 and TRBJ1-3; D is unclear. CDR1 GTSNPN and CDR2 SVGIG come from the germline V gene (reference sequence). The CDR3 consists of 11 residues. The germline V and J ends were trimmed by 2 bases and 7 bases, with 6 bases remaining between them. DNA for the CDR3: TGTGCCTGGAGTAACAGCAACACCATATATTTT. This encodes CAWSNSNTIYF. The full variable domain, rest sourced from reference TRBV30 and TRBJ1-3, is SQTIHQWPATLVQPVGSPLSLECTVEGTSNPNLYWYRQAAGRGLQLLFYSVGIGQISSEVPQNLSASRPQDRQFILSSKKLLLSDSGFYLCAWSNSNTIYFGEGSWLTVV.

Ten or more counts support this clonotype. CDR3 amino acids: CASSPSGRKLDYGYTF. The CDR3 region has the DNA TGTGCCAGCAGTCCGTCTGGCCGGAAACTAGACTATGGCTACACCTTC. J is TRBJ1-2 and V is TRBV6-5; D not certain. CDR3 length: 16 residues. V was trimmed by 5 bases and J by 3 bases, leaving 19 bases between them. Germline-derived CDR1 and CDR2 are MNHEY and SVGAGI.

This clonotype was seen repeatedly, ten times or more. This chain connects TRBV29-1 to TRBJ1-5; TRBD1 might be the D (5 bases). The CDR3 is made up of 12 amino acids. Germline assignment: CDR1 SQVTM and CDR2 ANQGSEA. V dropped 4 bases and J dropped 2 bases, with 6 bases sitting between them. CDR3 nucleotides: TGCAGCGTTGGAGGGGGCAATCAGCCCCAGCATTTT. It is translated as CSVGGGNQPQHF.

This clonotype was observed many times. CDR3: CASSFGQVGRADSYEQYF. CDR3 nucleotides: TGTGCCAGCAGTTTTGGGCAGGTGGGGCGGGCGGACTCCTACGAGCAGTACTTC. J is TRBJ2-7 and V is TRBV6-2 or TRBV6-3; D is tentatively TRBD1 or TRBD2 (5 bases each). V shed 4 bases and J shed 0 bases, with 22 bases lying between them. Germline V gives CDR1 MNHEY, CDR2 SVGEGT. This CDR3 is 18 amino acids long.

This clonotype was observed many times. The rearrangement uses TRBV19 and TRBJ2-7; TRBD1 might be the D (5 bases). Trimming left V 6 bases short and J 6 bases short, with 21 bases between. The CDR3 runs to 15 residues. The germline CDR1 and CDR2 sequences are LNHDA and SQIVND (reference sequence). In DNA, the CDR3 is TGTGCCAGTAGACCGGCGGACATGGAGTCCGCCGAGCAGTACTTC. Translating it yields CASRPADMESAEQYF. Variable domain in full (rest from reference TRBV19 and TRBJ2-7): DGGITQSPKYLFRKEGQNVTLSCEQNLNHDAMYWYRQDPGQGLRLIYYSQIVNDFQKGDIAEGYSVSREKKESFPLTVTSAQKNPTAFYLCASRPADMESAEQYFGPGTRLTVT.

Worth noting for this clonotype: The conserved closing phenylalanine or tryptophan is absent in this CDR3, likely reflecting a read error. J is TRBJ2-1 and V is TRBV28; D assignment may be TRBD1 or TRBD2 (5 bases each). This CDR3 contains 13 residues. The germline V gene has CDR1 MDHEN and CDR2 SYDVKM. Trimming pared 7 bases from V and 6 bases from J, leaving 13 bases between. DNA of the CDR3: TGTGCCAGCACTGTGACGGGGCGCAATGAGCAGTTCTTA. Translating it yields CASTVTGRNEQFL.

This clonotype was seen at least ten times. The chain combines TRBV30 with TRBJ2-7; 13 bases match TRBD2. Germline V lookup: CDR1 GTSNPN, CDR2 SVGIG (reference sequence). J lost 4 bases, V lost 5 bases, and 8 bases had no gene match. The CDR3 runs to 15 residues. The CDR3 bases are TGTGCCTGGGGACTAGCGGGAGTACGACCTTACGAGCAGTACTTC. Amino acids: CAWGLAGVRPYEQYF.

In this sample, this clonotype turned up many times. V and J are TRBV2 and TRBJ1-1, with TRBD1 matching over 8 bases. J lost 9 bases, V lost 10 bases, and 10 bases had no gene match. This CDR3 has 12 residues. Germline values: CDR1 SNHLY, CDR2 FYNNEI. The CDR3 DNA sequence: TGTGCCACCCTAGGACAGGGAGGCAAAGCTTTCTTT. Protein: CATLGQGGKAFF.

This clonotype was seen repeatedly, ten times or more. V and J are TRBV6-2 or TRBV6-3 and TRBJ1-1, with D unresolved. The CDR3 spans 11 residues. V was shortened by 6 bases and J by 7 bases, with 9 bases between the two germline ends. CDR1 MNHEY and CDR2 SVGEGT come from the germline V gene. CDR3 nucleotide sequence: TGTGCCAGCAGGACGGCTATTGAAGCTTTCTTT. The encoded protein is CASRTAIEAFF.